The 8 T cell receptor beta chains below were found in one sample sequenced in a study of blood T cell repertoires in COVID-19. Profiled with immunoSEQ multiplex PCR; TCRdb holds only in-frame clones, not every one. The sample includes about 250,000 clones, roughly four fifths of them seen just once. The sequencing input was peripheral blood. These receptors were obtained from a woman in her 70s with acute or convalescent COVID-19.

This rearrangement joins TRBV3-1 (or the pseudogene TRBV3-2) to TRBJ1-2; TRBD1 aligns across 8 bases. This CDR3 has 19 amino acids. From germline, CDR1 is LGHDT and CDR2 YNNKEL (reference sequence). V trimming: 1 base; J trimming: 5 bases; junction bases outside the gene matches: 18. The CDR3 coding sequence is TGTGCCAGCAGCCAAGTAGGATGGGGGACAGGAAAAGGGGCTTATGGCTACACCTTC. Protein sequence: CASSQVGWGTGKGAYGYTF.

About this clone: The CDR3 ends on some other residue instead of the conserved phenylalanine or tryptophan, so this is likely a read error. The DNA is omitted, as the CDR3 cannot be located on it reliably, and the CDR3 follows TCRdb's listing. This chain uses TRBV27 with TRBJ2-3; the DNA was not used to check the table's D call, TRBD2. The CDR3 extends over 12 residues, inclusive of both ends. CDR1 and CDR2 from the germline V gene are MNHEY and SMNVEV (reference sequence). The CDR3: CASSNARTSLVY.

V is TRBV5-1 and J is TRBJ2-3; D perhaps matches TRBD1 (5 bases). CDR1 and CDR2 (germline): SGHRS, YFSETQ. This CDR3 region has 15 residues. V lost 0 bases and J lost 3, with 11 bases in between. CDR3 protein: CASSLAGMRTDTQYF. CDR3 in DNA: TGCGCCAGCAGCTTGGCAGGGATGAGGACAGATACGCAGTATTTT. Full variable domain (missing parts from reference TRBV5-1 and TRBJ2-3): KAGVTQTPRYLIKTRGQQVTLSCSPISGHRSVSWYQQTPGQGLQFLFEYFSETQRNKGNFPGRFSGRQFSNSRSEMNVSTLELGDSALYLCASSLAGMRTDTQYFGPGTRLTVL.

In its sample, this clone was seen once. The chain combines TRBV5-1 with TRBJ2-7; TRBD2 might be the D (6 bases). Per the germline V gene, CDR1 is SGHRS and CDR2 is YFSETQ. Trimming took off 4 bases at V and 3 bases at J, with 11 bases between the two ends. The CDR3 loop spans 13 amino acids. The CDR3 protein is CASSDAGLYEQYF. CDR3 nucleotides: TGCGCCAGCAGCGATGCGGGGCTCTACGAGCAGTACTTC.

J is TRBJ1-4 and V is TRBV30, with D perhaps TRBD1 (5 bases). Germline V gives CDR1 GTSNPN, CDR2 SVGIG (reference sequence). The CDR3 length is 16 residues. The V end was cut by 0 bases, the J end by 0 bases, with 11 bases between. CDR3 loop: CAWSVTGGATNEKLFF. CDR3 DNA sequence: TGTGCCTGGAGTGTAACCGGGGGAGCAACTAATGAAAAACTGTTTTTT.

The V and J genes are TRBV10-3 and TRBJ1-2; TRBD1 matches at 7 bases. V was clipped by 6 bases and J by 6 bases; unmatched bases: 7. CDR3 length: 13 residues. CDR1 ENHRY and CDR2 SYGVKD come from the germline V gene. This CDR3 reads CAIRGETGHGYTF. CDR3 in DNA: TGTGCCATCAGAGGAGAGACAGGGCATGGCTACACCTTC.

Only a few counts were recorded for this clone. The chain joins TRBV11-3 to TRBJ2-3, with TRBD1 identical over 9 bases. V dropped 9 bases and J dropped 4; count of bases not matched to a gene: 5. Germline V gene data show CDR1 as SGHNT and CDR2 as YENEEA. This CDR3 has 13 residues. CDR3 residues: CASGTGNADTQYF. The CDR3 DNA sequence: TGTGCCAGTGGGACAGGGAACGCAGATACGCAGTATTTT.

V usage is TRBV7-2 and J usage is TRBJ2-3; 12 bases map to TRBD2. This CDR3 spans 16 amino acids. V trimming: 3 bases; J trimming: 2 bases; junction bases outside the gene matches: 3. From germline, CDR1 is SGHTA and CDR2 FQGNSA. CDR3 sequence reads: CASSFTSGGNTDTQYF. In DNA form, the CDR3 reads TGTGCCAGCAGCTTCACTAGCGGGGGGAACACAGATACGCAGTATTTT.